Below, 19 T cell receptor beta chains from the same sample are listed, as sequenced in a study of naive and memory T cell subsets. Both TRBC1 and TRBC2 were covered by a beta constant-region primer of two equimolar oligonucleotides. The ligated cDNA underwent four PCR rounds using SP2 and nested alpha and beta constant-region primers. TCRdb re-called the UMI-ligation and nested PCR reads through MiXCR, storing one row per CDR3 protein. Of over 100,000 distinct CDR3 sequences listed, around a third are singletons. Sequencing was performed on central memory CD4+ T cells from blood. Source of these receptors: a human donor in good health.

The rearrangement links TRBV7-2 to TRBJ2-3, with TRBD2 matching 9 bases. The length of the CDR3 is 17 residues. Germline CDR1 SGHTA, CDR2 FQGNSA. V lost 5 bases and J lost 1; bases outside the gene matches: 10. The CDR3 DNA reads TGTGCCAGCAGCCGATCTAGCGGGGCCCGAGGCACAGATACGCAGTATTTT. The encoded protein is CASSRSSGARGTDTQYF.

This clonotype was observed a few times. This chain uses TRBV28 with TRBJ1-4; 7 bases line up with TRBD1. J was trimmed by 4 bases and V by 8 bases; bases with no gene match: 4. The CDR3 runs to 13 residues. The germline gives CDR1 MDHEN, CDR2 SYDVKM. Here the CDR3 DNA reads TGTGCCAGCCGGACAGGACTTAATGAAAAACTGTTTTTT. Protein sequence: CASRTGLNEKLFF.

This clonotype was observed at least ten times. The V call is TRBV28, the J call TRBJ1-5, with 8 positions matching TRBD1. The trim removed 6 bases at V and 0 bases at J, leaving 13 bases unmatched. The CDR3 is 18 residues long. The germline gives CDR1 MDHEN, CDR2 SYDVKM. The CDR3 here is CASREGTGSGYSNQPQHF. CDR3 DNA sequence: TGTGCCAGCAGGGAAGGGACAGGTTCTGGGTATAGCAATCAGCCCCAGCATTTT.

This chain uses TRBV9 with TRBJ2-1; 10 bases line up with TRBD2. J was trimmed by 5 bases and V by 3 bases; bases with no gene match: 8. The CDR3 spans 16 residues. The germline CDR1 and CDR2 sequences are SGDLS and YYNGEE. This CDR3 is CASSAYSGRRDNEQFF. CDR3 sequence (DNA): TGTGCCAGCAGCGCGTATAGCGGGAGGAGAGACAATGAGCAGTTCTTC.

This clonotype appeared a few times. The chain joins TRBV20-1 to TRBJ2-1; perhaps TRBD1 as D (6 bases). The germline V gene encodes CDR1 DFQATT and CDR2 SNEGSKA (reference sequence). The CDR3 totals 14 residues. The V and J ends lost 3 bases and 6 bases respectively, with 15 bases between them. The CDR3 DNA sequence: TGCAGTGCTAGTAGGGTGGGACACCTCAATGAGCAGTTCTTC. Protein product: CSASRVGHLNEQFF.

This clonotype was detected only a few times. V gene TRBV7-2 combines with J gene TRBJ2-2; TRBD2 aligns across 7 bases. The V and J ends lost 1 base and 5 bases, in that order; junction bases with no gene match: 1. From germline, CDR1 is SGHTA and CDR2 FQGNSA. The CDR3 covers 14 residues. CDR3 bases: TGTGCCAGCAGCTTAGACGGGGGGACCGGGGAGCTGTTTTTT. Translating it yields CASSLDGGTGELFF. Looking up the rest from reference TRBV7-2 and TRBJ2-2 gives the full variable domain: GAGVSQSPSNKVTEKGKDVELRCDPISGHTALYWYRQSLGQGLEFLIYFQGNSAPDKSGLPSDRFSAERTGGSVSTLTIQRTQQEDSAVYLCASSLDGGTGELFFGEGSRLTVL.

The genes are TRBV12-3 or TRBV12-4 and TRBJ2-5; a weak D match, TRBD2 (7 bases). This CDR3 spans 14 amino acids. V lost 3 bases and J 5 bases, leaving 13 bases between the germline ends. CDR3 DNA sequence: TGTGCCAGCAGTTTTCGGGGGGCTGGTGAGACCCAGTACTTC. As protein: CASSFRGAGETQYF.

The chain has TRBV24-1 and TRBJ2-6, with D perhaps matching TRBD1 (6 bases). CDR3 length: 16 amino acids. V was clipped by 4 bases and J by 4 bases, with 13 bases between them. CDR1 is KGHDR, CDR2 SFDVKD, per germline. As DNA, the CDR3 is TGTGCCACCAGTGAACCGACAGGAGCAGGGGCCAACGTCCTGACTTTC. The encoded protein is CATSEPTGAGANVLTF.

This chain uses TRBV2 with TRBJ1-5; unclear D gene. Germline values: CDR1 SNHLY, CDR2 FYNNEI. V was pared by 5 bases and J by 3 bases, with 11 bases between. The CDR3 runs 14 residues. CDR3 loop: CASSTGISNQPQHF. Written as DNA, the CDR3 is TGTGCCAGCAGTACCGGGATCTCCAATCAGCCCCAGCATTTT.

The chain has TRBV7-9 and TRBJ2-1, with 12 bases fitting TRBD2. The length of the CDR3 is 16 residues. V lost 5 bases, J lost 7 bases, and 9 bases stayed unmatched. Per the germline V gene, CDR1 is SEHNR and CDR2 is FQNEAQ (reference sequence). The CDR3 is CASSPDLAGGPNEQFF. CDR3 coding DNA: TGTGCCAGCAGCCCCGATCTAGCGGGAGGGCCGAATGAGCAGTTCTTC.

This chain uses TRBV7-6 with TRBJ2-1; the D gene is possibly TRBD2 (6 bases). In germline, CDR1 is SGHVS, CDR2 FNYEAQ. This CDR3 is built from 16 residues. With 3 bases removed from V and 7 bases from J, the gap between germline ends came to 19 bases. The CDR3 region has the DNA TGTGCCAGCAGCTTTCGCGGGGATCTATCGGGGAATGAGCAGTTCTTC. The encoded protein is CASSFRGDLSGNEQFF.

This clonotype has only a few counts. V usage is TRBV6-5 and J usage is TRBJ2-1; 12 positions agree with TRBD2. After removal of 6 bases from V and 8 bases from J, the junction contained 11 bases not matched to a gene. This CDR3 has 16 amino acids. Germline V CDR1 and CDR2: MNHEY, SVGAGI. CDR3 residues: CASSMIRTSGNDEQFF. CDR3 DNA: TGTGCCAGCAGCATGATTCGGACTAGCGGGAACGATGAGCAGTTCTTC.

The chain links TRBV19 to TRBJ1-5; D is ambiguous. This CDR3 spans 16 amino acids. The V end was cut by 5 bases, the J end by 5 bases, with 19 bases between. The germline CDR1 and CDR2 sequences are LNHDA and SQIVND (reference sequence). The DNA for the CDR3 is TGTGCCAGTAGTCCCGGCGTGTTTAACTCGTATCAGCCCCAGCATTTT. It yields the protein CASSPGVFNSYQPQHF.

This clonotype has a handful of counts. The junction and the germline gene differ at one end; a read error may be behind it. In DNA form, the CDR3 reads TGTGCCTGGGGTGTGGGCCAGGGCACTGAAGCTTTCTTT. It yields the protein CAWGVGQGTEAFF. The chain recombines TRBV30 with TRBJ1-1, with a tentative D call TRBD1 (5 bases). This CDR3 contains 13 residues. CDR1 is GTSNPN, CDR2 SVGIG, per germline (reference sequence).

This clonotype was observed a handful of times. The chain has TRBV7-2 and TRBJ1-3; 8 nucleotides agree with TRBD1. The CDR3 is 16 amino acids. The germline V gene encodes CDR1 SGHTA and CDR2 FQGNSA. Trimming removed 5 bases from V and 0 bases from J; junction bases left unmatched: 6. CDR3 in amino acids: CASSPRGQVSGNTIYF. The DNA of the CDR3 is TGTGCCAGCAGCCCGCGGGGACAGGTCTCTGGAAACACCATATATTTT.

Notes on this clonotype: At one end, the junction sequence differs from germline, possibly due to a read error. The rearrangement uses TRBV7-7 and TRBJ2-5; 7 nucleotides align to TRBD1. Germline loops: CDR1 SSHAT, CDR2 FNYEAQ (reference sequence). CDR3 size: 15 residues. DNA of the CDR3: TGTGCTAGCAGCTTAGGACAGGCGCTGAGAGAGACCCAGTACTTC. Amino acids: CASSLGQALRETQYF. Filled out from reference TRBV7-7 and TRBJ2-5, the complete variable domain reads GAGVSQSPRYKVTKRGQDVTLRCDPISSHATLYWYQQALGQGPEFLTYFNYEAQPDKSGLPSDRFSAERPEGSISTLTIQRTEQRDSAMYRCASSLGQALRETQYFGPGTRLLVL.

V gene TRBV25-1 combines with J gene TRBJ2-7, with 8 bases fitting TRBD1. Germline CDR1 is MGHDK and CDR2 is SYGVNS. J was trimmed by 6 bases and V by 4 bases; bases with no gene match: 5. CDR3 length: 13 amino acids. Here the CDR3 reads CASSVQGVGEQYF. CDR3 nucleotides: TGTGCCAGCAGTGTACAGGGGGTGGGCGAGCAGTACTTC.

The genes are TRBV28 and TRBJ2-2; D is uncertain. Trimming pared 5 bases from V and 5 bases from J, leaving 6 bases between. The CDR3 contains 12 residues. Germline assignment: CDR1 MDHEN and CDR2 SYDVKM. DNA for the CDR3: TGTGCCAGCAGTCCCAGGACCGGGGAGCTGTTTTTT. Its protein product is CASSPRTGELFF.

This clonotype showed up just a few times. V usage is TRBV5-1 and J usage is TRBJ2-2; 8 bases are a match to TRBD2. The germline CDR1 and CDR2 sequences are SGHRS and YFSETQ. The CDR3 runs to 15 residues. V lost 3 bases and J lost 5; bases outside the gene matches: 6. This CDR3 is CASSSGLAWTGELFF. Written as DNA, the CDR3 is TGCGCCAGCAGCTCCGGACTAGCTTGGACCGGGGAGCTGTTTTTT.